This TCR beta chain stems from a study of shared clonotypes between healthy human individuals. Whole-study findings and limits: Clonotypes shared by all four donors outscored non-shared clonotypes in generation probability.

Comment on this clone: Its antigen is not known.

Data came from immunoSEQ multiplex PCR; TCRdb stores just in-frame clones and leaves some out. The sample yields 2 million to 2.5 million clones, approximately 94% seen once. CD45RO-negative, CCR7-positively selected cells formed the naive CD8 fraction, excluding terminally differentiated effector memory CD45RA+ cells. All donors were Caucasian adults living in Nashville, Tennessee. CDR3 length equals 15 residues. V was cut by 0 bases and J by 5 bases, with 14 bases left in between. From germline, CDR1 is SGDLS and CDR2 YYNGEE. This chain joins TRBV9 and TRBJ2-5; D possibly corresponds to TRBD1 (5 bases). The source is a man between 18 and 29 years old in good health. Sequencing was performed on naive CD8+ T cells sorted from blood. The CDR3 here is CASSVVDSVRETQYF. CDR3 DNA sequence: TGTGCCAGCAGCGTAGTTGACAGTGTGAGGGAGACCCAGTACTTC.